The clone carrying this T cell receptor beta chain has only a few counts. Its specificity is not known. Hyperthyroidism of Graves' type that showed no ophthalmopathy progression within 18 months was stable. The authors took PBMCs from 10 ml fresh peripheral blood. The source of the sample is a study of T cells in Graves' hyperthyroidism and ophthalmopathy. General study findings and limits: The model identified upcoming ophthalmopathy a median about 7.1 months ahead of onset. Most thyroid clonotypes that were expanded above 0.001 also turned up in blood.

This CDR3 is built from 15 residues. Germline V gives CDR1 KGHSH, CDR2 LQKENI. V shed 4 bases and J 4 bases; nucleotides not matched to a gene: 5. The TCR beta CDR3 regions underwent amplification using RNA transcripts as the source. First-round RT-PCR with HTBI primers amplified the TCR CDR3 region. Each CDR3 protein is one row after TCRdb ran MiXCR on the multiplex PCR reads. This table has 400,000 to 600,000 distinct CDR3 sequences, around 20% appearing once. This TCR was recovered from a young man with Graves' hyperthyroidism. V is TRBV18 and J is TRBJ2-7, with 12 bases fitting TRBD1. Sequenced sample: blood. The CDR3 DNA follows: TGTGCCAGCTCACGACCGGGACAGGGGGCGTACGAGCAGTACTTC. Protein product: CASSRPGQGAYEQYF.